Sequencing of this T cell receptor beta chain was carried out in a study of T cells in Graves' hyperthyroidism and ophthalmopathy (dated by TCRdb to 2018 to 2020). In the study overall: Peripheral blood was collected at initial diagnosis, before any treatment. The 100 discovery patients were randomly divided into training and test sets at a 7:3 ratio. TCR V-J signatures able to tell the groups apart were searched for in a discovery cohort of more than 90 patients, of whom 40 to 45 had Graves' ophthalmopathy and about 55 had stable Graves' hyperthyroidism. Whether ophthalmopathy could be predicted prospectively was tested in an independent validation cohort made up of 18 to 20 hyperthyroidism patients plus 17 patients who later progressed to ophthalmopathy. After blood sampling, hyperthyroidism patients were treated with methimazole at a starting dose of 30 mg daily, and ophthalmopathy patients were treated with high-dose intravenous methylprednisolone. TCR Vbeta CDR3 sequencing of approximately 140 peripheral blood samples (under 45 ophthalmopathy, roughly 72 hyperthyroidism and around 17 progressor patients) is reported in the paper. In addition, the study compared T-cell repertoires in thyroid tissue and in blood from about 6 Graves' hyperthyroidism patients.

This clonotype has ten or more counts. No antigen is known for it. Per-nucleotide qualities are absent, and no much larger clonotype sits a single base away. Findings and caveats that apply to the study as a whole: A 13 V-J signature model separated ophthalmopathy from stable hyperthyroidism, with 87.88% sensitivity and about 81% specificity in cross-validation and 80%/75% in testing. In validation, progression to ophthalmopathy was predicted by the model with 55% to 71% sensitivity and about 72% specificity, a median of roughly 6 months before onset. Blood samples also contained most of the expanded thyroid clonotypes (frequency above 0.001), which suggests that blood repertoires may reflect thyroid immune responses. No statistical method was used to fix the sample size in advance, and group allocation was not hidden from the investigators.

Stable Graves' hyperthyroidism was defined as no progression to ophthalmopathy during 18 months of follow-up. Hyperthyroidism patients were newly diagnosed, with disease duration under 2 months, and aged 18 to 65 years. Patients with uncontrolled infections, other autoimmune diseases, pregnancy or lactation were excluded. Diagnoses relied on clinical symptoms, serum thyroxine and TRAb, thyroid ultrasound and orbital computed tomography. Ficoll-Paque density gradient centrifugation was used to isolate PBMCs from about 9.4 ml of fresh peripheral blood. Total RNA was extracted with Trizol reagent, and quality was checked on an Agilent 2100 Bioanalyzer. The TCR beta CDR3 regions were amplified from RNA transcripts. For the first round of RT-PCR on the TCR CDR3, the HTBI primer set was used together with the Qiagen OneStep RT-PCR kit. Libraries were constructed in a second round of multiplex PCR, after which size selection and purification were performed. Paired-end sequencing of the libraries was performed with 100 bp reads on an Illumina HiSeq2000. Per the original workflow: SOAPnuke was used to process the raw data, with reads discarded if the reads contained adapters or uncalled bases, had a mean Phred below 15, or lacked an exact constant-primer or identifier match. COPE v1.2.5 was used to merge high-quality paired reads, and clonotypes were defined as unique nucleotide sequences. Clonotypes were aligned to IMGT TRBV, TRBD and TRBJ reference segments using MiTCR v1.1. Analysis was restricted to V-J combinations with a frequency above 0.0001, which covered roughly 99% of repertoires. The TCS score was defined as the ratio of F50 (clonal expansion) to E x V (chaos), calculated using BLOSUM62-based TCRdist between CDR3 peptides within each V-J. Welch's t-statistics and random forest reduced just over 500 V-J features to around 14, which were used in a naive Bayes classifier (R e1071). TCRdb redid the processing of the public reads, applying fastp at Q25 and MiXCR, and retained in-frame beta chains. Identical CDR3 protein sequences are pooled into one entry, listed with their most common genes and DNA. These V and J calls rely on TCRdb rather than the paper's analysis. The sample table shows 400,000 to 500,000 distinct CDR3 sequences, and about an eighth are seen once. The ten most abundant clones make up approximately 5.3% of the sample.

The CDR3 starts with the cysteine, ends with the phenylalanine, and has 16 residues. CDR3 DNA is the only sequence kept; it has 48 bases, read in frame from the first base. For this chain, trimming is 4 bases at the V end and 10 bases at the J end, and the number of junction bases without a gene match is 11. CDR1 and CDR2 are read off the germline V gene as SGHAT and FQNNGV. Recombination connected TRBV11-2 to TRBJ2-1; 12 of the junction bases match TRBD2. Material for sequencing was blood. The TCR comes from a woman between 18 and 30 years old with Graves' hyperthyroidism. The DNA sequence is TGTGCCAGCAGCTGGGGACTAGCGGGCTTCACGGGCGAGCAGTTCTTC. Translated, this gives CASSWGLAGFTGEQFF.